This T cell receptor beta chain emerged from a study of blood T cell repertoires in COVID-19. Study overall: The United States, Italy and Spain provided the acute and convalescent COVID-19 samples. The analysed material was cDNA or gDNA that came from T cells, B-cell-depleted T cells, or PBMCs.

The table came from immunoSEQ multiplex PCR; TCRdb's copy has only in-frame clones and leaves some out. This sample has about 190,000 clones, with about 82% found just once. The V and J ends lost 5 bases and 5 bases, in that order; junction bases with no gene match: 8. The CDR3 length is 14 residues. The germline V gene has CDR1 MNHEY and CDR2 SMNVEV (reference sequence). Sample: peripheral blood. This sequence was found in a woman aged 25 to 45 with acute or convalescent COVID-19. The rearrangement links TRBV27 to TRBJ2-5; 7 nucleotides align to TRBD1. DNA for the CDR3: TGTGCCAGCAGTCCAGGGGGTTGGGGGGAGACCCAGTACTTC. It specifies CASSPGGWGETQYF.